A selection of T cell receptor beta chains follows, all from one sample in a study of T cell repertoires in cytomegalovirus infection. TCRdb called the reads again in MiXCR, with one record for every CDR3 protein. The sample includes around 320,000 distinct CDR3 sequences, more than 9% of them seen just once. Sequenced: PBMCs. These receptors were obtained from a human donor in good health (CMV status not recorded). Some clones in this sample may be carry-over from other donors' samples. The CDR3 runs from the conserved cysteine through the conserved F or W. A D gene is named only where the DNA matches it firmly. Clone size is given for some rows only: seen once, a few or many times, or a class if the clone is expanded.

D gene: .; clone size: .; V gene: TRBV5-4; J gene: TRBJ2-2; CDR3 DNA: TGTGCCAGCAGCTTGATCGGCTTCGACGGGGAGCTGTTTTTT; CDR3 protein: CASSLIGFDGELFF
D gene: .; clone size: .; V gene: TRBV29-1; J gene: TRBJ2-1; CDR3 DNA: TGCAGCGCTGGGGTGGCGGGGTCCTACAATGAGCAGTTCTTC; CDR3 protein: CSAGVAGSYNEQFF
D gene: TRBD1; clone size: .; V gene: TRBV28; J gene: TRBJ2-7; CDR3 DNA: TGTGCCAGCAGTTTACGGGCGGGACAGGGTTTTTACGAGCAGTACTTC; CDR3 protein: CASSLRAGQGFYEQYF
D gene: .; clone size: .; V gene: TRBV12-3/TRBV12-4; J gene: TRBJ2-4; CDR3 DNA: TGTGCCAGCAGTGCCGAGACCCTGGGCATTCAGTACTTC; CDR3 protein: CASSAETLGIQYF
D gene: TRBD1; clone size: few; V gene: TRBV7-9; J gene: TRBJ2-1; CDR3 DNA: TGTGCCAGCAGCTTGACAGGGATCGACAATGAGCAGTTCTTC; CDR3 protein: CASSLTGIDNEQFF
D gene: TRBD1; clone size: many; V gene: TRBV7-2; J gene: TRBJ1-1; CDR3 DNA: TGTGCCAGCAGCAAACGGACAGGCACCAGGAACACTGAAGCTTTCTTT; CDR3 protein: CASSKRTGTRNTEAFF
D gene: .; clone size: .; V gene: TRBV7-9; J gene: TRBJ2-3; CDR3 DNA: TGTGCCAGCAGCTTAGCGGTCGGGTTGAAAGATACGCAGTATTTT; CDR3 protein: CASSLAVGLKDTQYF
D gene: .; clone size: .; V gene: TRBV4-2; J gene: TRBJ2-7; CDR3 DNA: TGTGCCAGCAGCCAAGCCCGGCAACTCACCTACGAGCAGTACTTC; CDR3 protein: CASSQARQLTYEQYF
D gene: TRBD2; clone size: many; V gene: TRBV27; J gene: TRBJ2-3; CDR3 DNA: TGTGCCAGCAGTCCGACTAGCGGGATAAGGAGCACAGATACGCAGTATTTT; CDR3 protein: CASSPTSGIRSTDTQYF
D gene: TRBD1; clone size: .; V gene: TRBV7-2; J gene: TRBJ2-5; CDR3 DNA: TGTGCCAGCAGCTTGCGGGCGGACAGGGGATCAGAGACCCAGTACTTC; CDR3 protein: CASSLRADRGSETQYF
D gene: .; clone size: .; V gene: TRBV11-3; J gene: TRBJ2-3; CDR3 DNA: TGTGCCAGCAGCTTAGACCCTGAGGATACGCAGTATTTT; CDR3 protein: CASSLDPEDTQYF
D gene: .; clone size: few; V gene: TRBV7-2; J gene: TRBJ1-6; CDR3 DNA: TGTGCCAGCAGCTTAGCGCCAGTCTATAATTCACCCCTCCACTTT; CDR3 protein: CASSLAPVYNSPLHF
D gene: TRBD1; clone size: many; V gene: TRBV10-3; J gene: TRBJ2-1; CDR3 DNA: TGTGCCATCGGGGGGACAGGGTCCAGCAATGAGCAGTTCTTC; CDR3 protein: CAIGGTGSSNEQFF
D gene: .; clone size: many; V gene: TRBV2; J gene: TRBJ2-3; CDR3 DNA: TGTGCCAGCAGTAACTTAGCGGTGGGGGGCACAGATACGCAGTATTTT; CDR3 protein: CASSNLAVGGTDTQYF
D gene: TRBD1; clone size: .; V gene: TRBV10-3; J gene: TRBJ2-7; CDR3 DNA: TGTGCCATTGCCGGGACAGGGTTATTCTACGAGCAGTACTTC; CDR3 protein: CAIAGTGLFYEQYF
D gene: .; clone size: few; V gene: TRBV7-3; J gene: TRBJ2-7; CDR3 DNA: TGTGCCAGCAGCTTAAGTTCTTCCGGCGAGCAGTACTTC; CDR3 protein: CASSLSSSGEQYF
D gene: .; clone size: .; V gene: TRBV20-1; J gene: TRBJ1-3; CDR3 DNA: TGCAGTGCTACGGACCTGAACTCTGGAAACACCATATATTTT; CDR3 protein: CSATDLNSGNTIYF
D gene: TRBD1; clone size: many; V gene: TRBV4-2; J gene: TRBJ1-5; CDR3 DNA: TGTGCCAGCAGCTCCCGGACAGGGCAGGGCAATCAGCCCCAGCATTTT; CDR3 protein: CASSSRTGQGNQPQHF
D gene: TRBD2; clone size: many; V gene: TRBV7-9; J gene: TRBJ2-1; CDR3 DNA: TGTGCCATCTACGGACTAGCGGGGGTTAATGAGCAGTTCTTC; CDR3 protein: CAIYGLAGVNEQFF
D gene: .; clone size: .; V gene: TRBV19; J gene: TRBJ2-4; CDR3 DNA: TGTGCCAGTAGTATCGGACGGGAAAACATTCAGTACTTC; CDR3 protein: CASSIGRENIQYF
D gene: TRBD1; clone size: .; V gene: TRBV12-5; J gene: TRBJ2-1; CDR3 DNA: TGTGCTAGTGCCTTGACAGGGGGCGCGGATGAGCAGTTCTTC; CDR3 protein: CASALTGGADEQFF
D gene: TRBD1; clone size: many; V gene: TRBV7-2; J gene: TRBJ1-2; CDR3 DNA: TGTGCCAGCAGCGCCTCCGGGACAGGGGGCTACACCTTC; CDR3 protein: CASSASGTGGYTF
D gene: TRBD2; clone size: .; V gene: TRBV14; J gene: TRBJ2-7; CDR3 DNA: TGTGCCAGCAGCCAAGATGGGCGGGGGGGCCGCGAGCAGTACTTC; CDR3 protein: CASSQDGRGGREQYF
D gene: TRBD1; clone size: few; V gene: TRBV7-2; J gene: TRBJ1-1; CDR3 DNA: TGTGCCAGCAGCTTCTCCGGGACAGTAATTAACACTGAAGCTTTCTTT; CDR3 protein: CASSFSGTVINTEAFF
D gene: .; clone size: few; V gene: TRBV7-8; J gene: TRBJ1-1; CDR3 DNA: TGTGCCAGCAGCGTCGGGGCGCGAACTGAAGCTTTCTTT; CDR3 protein: CASSVGARTEAFF
D gene: .; clone size: many; V gene: TRBV7-2; J gene: TRBJ2-7; CDR3 DNA: TGTGCCAGCAGCACTGGACGGTTGACCTACGAGCAGTACTTC; CDR3 protein: CASSTGRLTYEQYF
D gene: TRBD1; clone size: many; V gene: TRBV7-2; J gene: TRBJ2-7; CDR3 DNA: TGTGCCAGCAGTCTTAACAGGGGATCATACGAGCAGTACTTC; CDR3 protein: CASSLNRGSYEQYF
D gene: TRBD1; clone size: few; V gene: TRBV12-3/TRBV12-4; J gene: TRBJ1-3; CDR3 DNA: TGTGCCAGCAGGGGGGTCAGGGGGGGCGTCGGAAACACCATATATTTT; CDR3 protein: CASRGVRGGVGNTIYF
D gene: TRBD1; clone size: many; V gene: TRBV7-2; J gene: TRBJ2-7; CDR3 DNA: TGTGCCAGCAGCTTCGTCTCCCCGGGACAGGGGATCTACGAGCAGTACTTC; CDR3 protein: CASSFVSPGQGIYEQYF
D gene: TRBD2; clone size: few; V gene: TRBV4-3; J gene: TRBJ2-7; CDR3 DNA: TGCGCCAGCAGCCAAAGACCACCCGGGGGGATAGTCTACGAGCAGTACTTC; CDR3 protein: CASSQRPPGGIVYEQYF
D gene: TRBD1; clone size: .; V gene: TRBV7-9; J gene: TRBJ2-7; CDR3 DNA: TGTGCCAGCAGCTTAGAAGGACAGGGGGGGCAGTACTTC; CDR3 protein: CASSLEGQGGQYF
D gene: .; clone size: .; V gene: TRBV5-6; J gene: TRBJ1-5; CDR3 DNA: TGTGCCAGCAGCTTAAGAGGGGGAGGCAATCAGCCCCAGCATTTT; CDR3 protein: CASSLRGGGNQPQHF
D gene: .; clone size: many; V gene: TRBV7-2; J gene: TRBJ2-3; CDR3 DNA: TGTGCCAGCCGCCCAGGAGCGGGCACAGATACGCAGTATTTT; CDR3 protein: CASRPGAGTDTQYF
D gene: TRBD1; clone size: few; V gene: TRBV24-1; J gene: TRBJ2-5; CDR3 DNA: TGTGCCACCAGTGATCCCGGACAGGCTAGAGCCCAGTACTTC; CDR3 protein: CATSDPGQARAQYF
D gene: .; clone size: .; V gene: TRBV18; J gene: TRBJ1-1; CDR3 DNA: TGTGCCAGCTCACCCCCGGGGGGCTTCACTGAAGCTTTCTTT; CDR3 protein: CASSPPGGFTEAFF
D gene: .; clone size: few; V gene: TRBV5-4; J gene: TRBJ1-5; CDR3 DNA: TGTGCCAGCAGCTTGGACGCTCAGCCCCAGCATTTT; CDR3 protein: CASSLDAQPQHF
D gene: TRBD1; clone size: .; V gene: TRBV7-6; J gene: TRBJ1-4; CDR3 DNA: TGTGCCAGCAGCGCCGCGCTATTGGGACAGCCGAATGAAAAACTGTTTTTT; CDR3 protein: CASSAALLGQPNEKLFF
D gene: .; clone size: .; V gene: TRBV7-9; J gene: TRBJ2-3; CDR3 DNA: TGTGCCAGCAGCTTAGCGGGGACCGACACAGATACGCAGTATTTT; CDR3 protein: CASSLAGTDTDTQYF
D gene: .; clone size: few; V gene: TRBV15; J gene: TRBJ2-7; CDR3 DNA: TGTGCCACCAGCACCAGGGGGGACAACGAGCAGTACTTC; CDR3 protein: CATSTRGDNEQYF
D gene: .; clone size: few; V gene: TRBV6-2/TRBV6-3; J gene: TRBJ2-3; CDR3 DNA: TGTGCCAGCACCGGCAGGAACTCCCGAAATACGCAGTATTTT; CDR3 protein: CASTGRNSRNTQYF
D gene: .; clone size: .; V gene: TRBV6-8; J gene: TRBJ2-5; CDR3 DNA: TGTGCCAGCAGACAACTAGCTCAAGAGACCCAGTACTTC; CDR3 protein: CASRQLAQETQYF
D gene: .; clone size: .; V gene: TRBV28; J gene: TRBJ1-1; CDR3 DNA: TGTGCCAGCAGTACTCAGAAAGCTTTCTTT; CDR3 protein: CASSTQKAFF
D gene: .; clone size: few; V gene: TRBV4-1; J gene: TRBJ2-1; CDR3 DNA: TGCGCCAGCAGCCAAGTGGAGGGAAACCTCGACTCCTACAATGAGCAGTTCTTC; CDR3 protein: CASSQVEGNLDSYNEQFF
D gene: TRBD1; clone size: many; V gene: TRBV7-2; J gene: TRBJ1-5; CDR3 DNA: TGTGCCAGCAGCCTAGGGGGCCTTAGCAATCAGCCCCAGCATTTT; CDR3 protein: CASSLGGLSNQPQHF
D gene: .; clone size: .; V gene: TRBV28; J gene: TRBJ1-1; CDR3 DNA: TGTGCCAGCACCATAGGGGGGACTGGGGCTTTCTTT; CDR3 protein: CASTIGGTGAFF
D gene: TRBD2; clone size: many; V gene: TRBV4-2; J gene: TRBJ2-7; CDR3 DNA: TGTGCCAGCAGCCAAGAAACTAGCGGGCCCCCCTACGAGCAGTACTTC; CDR3 protein: CASSQETSGPPYEQYF
D gene: .; clone size: many; V gene: TRBV5-4; J gene: TRBJ2-3; CDR3 DNA: TGTGCCAGCAGCTCGGGACGGTCAGATACGCAGTATTTT; CDR3 protein: CASSSGRSDTQYF
D gene: .; clone size: .; V gene: TRBV5-1; J gene: TRBJ2-2; CDR3 DNA: TGCGCCAGCAAAATCGACGACACCGGGGAGCTGTTTTTT; CDR3 protein: CASKIDDTGELFF